The clone carrying this T cell receptor (beta chain) showed up just a few times. Its cognate antigen is unknown. This entry belongs to a study of beta chain features in type 1 diabetes. Study-wide context: Examination of sorted cells across all samples involved around 100,000,000 cells.

The CDR3 sequence is 13 residues long. The V gene's germline CDR1 is SQVTM and CDR2 ANQGSEA. Study conclusions and caveats: Possible PCR preference for shorter templates applied equally to patients and controls.

TCRB transcripts that were expressed got sequenced, as all of the isolated RNA had been reverse transcribed. Sequencing was performed with immunoSEQ multiplex PCR; in TCRdb, only in-frame clones are kept and a portion is missing. The sample records roughly 610,000 clones, around a sixth being singletons. About 120 mL of blood, on average, came from one heparinised draw per donor. Purity exceeding 95% was reached by all sorted populations. The TCR originated in a man in his late teens or twenties in good health. Input material: naive CD4+ T cells from blood. V usage is TRBV29-1 and J usage is TRBJ2-5; D unresolved. Gene TRBJ2-7 matches the end of the DNA better, so the J call may be wrong. The CDR3 DNA sequence: TGCAGCGCCTCCGGGCTCTCGACCTACGAGCAGTACTTC. Residues: CSASGLSTYEQYF.